The T cell receptor (beta chain) under discussion was sequenced for a study of blood T cell repertoires in COVID-19. Study-level background: Samples representing acute and convalescent COVID-19 were sourced from the United States, Italy and Spain.

Per the study methods: Amplification of reference gene primers was used by the study to estimate nucleated cell counts. Sequenced by immunoSEQ multiplex PCR; TCRdb stores in-frame clones only, minus some. V and J calls and clone size come straight from that table; D and trimming were deduced from the DNA. The table shows some 100,000 clones, with approximately 82% occurring only once. This CDR3 region has 15 residues. Trimming at V came to 1 base and at J to 6 bases, leaving 0 bases not matched to a gene. Per the germline V gene, CDR1 is SGHTA and CDR2 is FQGNSA. This receptor was obtained from a woman aged 55 to 70 with acute or convalescent COVID-19. The chain uses TRBV7-2 and TRBJ2-2, with 12 bases matching TRBD2. Sequencing was performed on peripheral blood. The CDR3 reads CASSLGLAGAGELFF. In DNA, the CDR3 is TGTGCCAGCAGCTTAGGACTAGCGGGAGCCGGGGAGCTGTTTTTT.